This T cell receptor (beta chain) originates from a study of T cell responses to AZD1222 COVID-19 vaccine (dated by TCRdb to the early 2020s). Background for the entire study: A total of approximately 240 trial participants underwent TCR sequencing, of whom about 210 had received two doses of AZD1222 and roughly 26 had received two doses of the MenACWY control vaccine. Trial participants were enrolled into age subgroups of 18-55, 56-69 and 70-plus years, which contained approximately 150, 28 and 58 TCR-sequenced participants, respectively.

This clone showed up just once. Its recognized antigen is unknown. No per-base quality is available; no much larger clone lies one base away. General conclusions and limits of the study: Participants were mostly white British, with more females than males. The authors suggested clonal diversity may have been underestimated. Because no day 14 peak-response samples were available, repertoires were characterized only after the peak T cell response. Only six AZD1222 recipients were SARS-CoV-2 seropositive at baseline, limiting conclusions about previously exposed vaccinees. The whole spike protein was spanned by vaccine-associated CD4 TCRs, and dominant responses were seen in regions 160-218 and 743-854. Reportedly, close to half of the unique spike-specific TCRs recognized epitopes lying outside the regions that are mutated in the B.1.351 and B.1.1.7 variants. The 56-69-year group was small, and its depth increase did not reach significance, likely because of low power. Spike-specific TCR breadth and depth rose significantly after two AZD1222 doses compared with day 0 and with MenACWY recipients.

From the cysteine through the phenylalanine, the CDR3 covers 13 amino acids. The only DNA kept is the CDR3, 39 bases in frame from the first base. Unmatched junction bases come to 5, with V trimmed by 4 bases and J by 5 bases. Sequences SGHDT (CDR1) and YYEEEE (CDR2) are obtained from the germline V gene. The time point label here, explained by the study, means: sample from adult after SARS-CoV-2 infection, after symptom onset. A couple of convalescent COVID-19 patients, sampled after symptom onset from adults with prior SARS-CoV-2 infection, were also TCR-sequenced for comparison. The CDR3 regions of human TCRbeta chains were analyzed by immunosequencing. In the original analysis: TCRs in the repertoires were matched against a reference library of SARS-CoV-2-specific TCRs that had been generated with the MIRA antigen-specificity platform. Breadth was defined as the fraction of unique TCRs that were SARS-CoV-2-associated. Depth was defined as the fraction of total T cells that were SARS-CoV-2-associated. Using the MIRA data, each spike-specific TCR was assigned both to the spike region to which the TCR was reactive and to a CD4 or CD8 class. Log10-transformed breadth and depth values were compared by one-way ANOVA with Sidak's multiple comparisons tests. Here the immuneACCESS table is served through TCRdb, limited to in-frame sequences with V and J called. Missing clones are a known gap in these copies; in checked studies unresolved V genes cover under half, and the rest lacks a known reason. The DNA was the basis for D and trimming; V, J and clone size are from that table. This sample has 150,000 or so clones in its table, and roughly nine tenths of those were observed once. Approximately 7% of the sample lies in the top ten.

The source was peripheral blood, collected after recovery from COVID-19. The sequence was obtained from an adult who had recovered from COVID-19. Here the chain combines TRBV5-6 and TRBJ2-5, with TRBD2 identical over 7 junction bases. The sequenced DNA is TGTGCCAGCAGCCCGGGGGGTTGGGAGACCCAGTACTTC. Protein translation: CASSPGGWETQYF.